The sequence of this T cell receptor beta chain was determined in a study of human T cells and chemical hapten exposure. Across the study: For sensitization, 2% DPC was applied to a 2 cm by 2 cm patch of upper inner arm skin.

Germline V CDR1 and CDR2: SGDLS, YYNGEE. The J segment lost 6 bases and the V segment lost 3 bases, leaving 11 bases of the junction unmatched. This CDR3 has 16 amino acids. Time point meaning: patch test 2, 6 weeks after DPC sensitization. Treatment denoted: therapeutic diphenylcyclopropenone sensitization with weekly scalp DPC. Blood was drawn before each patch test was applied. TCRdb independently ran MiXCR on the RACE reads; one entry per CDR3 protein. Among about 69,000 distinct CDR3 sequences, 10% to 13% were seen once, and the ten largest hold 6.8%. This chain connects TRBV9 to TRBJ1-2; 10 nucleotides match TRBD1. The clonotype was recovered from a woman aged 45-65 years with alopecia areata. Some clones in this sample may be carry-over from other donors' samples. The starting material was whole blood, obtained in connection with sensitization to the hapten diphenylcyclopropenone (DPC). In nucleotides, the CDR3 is TGTGCCAGCAGCGAGTACCCCGTGACAGGGGGCAATGGCTACACCTTC. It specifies CASSEYPVTGGNGYTF.